This T cell receptor beta chain appears in the sequencing data of a study of T cell clusters in autoimmune cytopenias. TRB amplification used around 0.25 ug of peripheral blood genomic DNA. TRB rearrangements were amplified by touch-down multiplex PCR with mixed TRB-A/B primers. TCRdb reprocessed the multiplex PCR reads and keeps a single row for each CDR3 protein, giving no DNA. Its clone listing holds around 2,700 distinct CDR3 sequences. The CDR3 runs to 13 residues. This same sample was also taken into another study, of T cell repertoires in aging, cancer and after chemotherapy.

The chain joins TRBV21-1 to TRBJ1-1. TRBV21-1 is flagged as a pseudogene. Sequencing was carried out using peripheral blood. The clonotype was recovered from a human donor in good health. The CDR3 region is CASSSRANTEAFF.